This entry is about one T cell receptor (beta chain). What it binds is unknown. Sequencing was performed with immunoSEQ multiplex PCR; in TCRdb, only in-frame clones are kept and a portion is missing. The sample comprises about 93,000 clones, over 75% of which are singletons, and less than 3% rests with the top ten. The data originate from a study of T cell responses to AZD1222 COVID-19 vaccine. Regarding the study as a whole: Baseline seropositives among AZD1222 recipients totaled only 5 to 7.

The sample here was peripheral blood, taken 28 days after the second AZD1222 dose. The sequence was obtained from an adult who received the AZD1222 COVID-19 vaccine.

CDR3 DNA: TGCGCCAGCAGCGGGCAACCGGGACAGTCAACCGGCTACACCTTC. Protein product: CASSGQPGQSTGYTF. This chain uses TRBV5-1 with TRBJ1-2, with TRBD1 matching over 7 bases. Germline CDR1 and CDR2: SGHRS and YFSETQ. The ends lost 4 bases at V and 8 bases at J; junction bases unmatched: 14. The CDR3 consists of 15 residues.